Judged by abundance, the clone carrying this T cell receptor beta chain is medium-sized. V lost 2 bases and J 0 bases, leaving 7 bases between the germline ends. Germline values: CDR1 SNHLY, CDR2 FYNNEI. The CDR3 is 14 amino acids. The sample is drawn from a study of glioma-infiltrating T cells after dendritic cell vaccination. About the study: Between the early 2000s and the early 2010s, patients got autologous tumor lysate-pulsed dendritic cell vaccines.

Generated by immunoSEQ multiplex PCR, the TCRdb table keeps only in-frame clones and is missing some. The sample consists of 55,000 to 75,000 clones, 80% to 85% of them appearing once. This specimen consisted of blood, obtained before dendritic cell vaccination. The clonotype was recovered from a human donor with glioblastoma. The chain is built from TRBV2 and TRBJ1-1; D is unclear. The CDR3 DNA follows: TGTGCCAGCAGTGAATTCCGGGTGAACACTGAAGCTTTCTTT. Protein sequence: CASSEFRVNTEAFF. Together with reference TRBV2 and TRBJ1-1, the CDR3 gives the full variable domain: EPEVTQTPSHQVTQMGQEVILRCVPISNHLYFYWYRQILGQKVEFLVSFYNNEISEKSEIFDDQFSVERPDGSNFTLKIRSTKLEDSAMYFCASSEFRVNTEAFFGQGTRLTVV.